The rows below give T cell receptor beta chains drawn from one sample of a study of T cells after yellow fever vaccination. TCRdb fed the 5' RACE reads into MiXCR, producing one record per CDR3 protein. The sample includes about 160,000 distinct CDR3 sequences, about 7% of them seen just once. The sample was CD4+ T cells sorted from PBMCs, taken 5 days after the first yellow fever vaccination. These receptors all stem from a man younger than 35 who received the YFV17D yellow fever vaccine. CDR3s include the opening cysteine and the closing phenylalanine or tryptophan. The D gene is left open where the match is weak. Some rows have no size entry. The others give once, few or many, or a class for an expanded clone.

many	TRBV7-9	TRBJ2-3	TRBD2	TGTGCCAGCACTAGCGGGTATACGCAGTATTTT	CASTSGYTQYF
-	TRBV2	TRBJ2-1	TRBD2	TGTGCCAGCAGTGCGAGTGTAGGACTAGCGGGGGGCGAGCAGTTCTTC	CASSASVGLAGGEQFF
-	TRBV5-1	TRBJ2-3	TRBD2	TGCGCCAGCAGCTCTAGCGGAAACACAGATACGCAGTATTTT	CASSSSGNTDTQYF
many	TRBV7-3	TRBJ2-3	-	TGTGCCAGCAGCTTAAGCAGGTTCGCAGATACGCAGTATTTT	CASSLSRFADTQYF
few	TRBV2	TRBJ2-7	-	TGTGCCAGCAGTTTCGTTGACTACGAGCAGTACTTC	CASSFVDYEQYF
-	TRBV6-1	TRBJ1-1	-	TGTGCCAGCAACCCCGGAGCCTTGATGAACACTGAAGCTTTCTTT	CASNPGALMNTEAFF
many	TRBV5-1	TRBJ2-5	-	TGCGCCAGCAGCGGGGACCTTCACCAAGAGACCCAGTACTTC	CASSGDLHQETQYF
few	TRBV5-1	TRBJ2-3	-	TGCGCCAGCAGCTGGGAGAGCACAGATACGCAGTATTTT	CASSWESTDTQYF
-	TRBV5-1	TRBJ2-1	-	TGCGCCAGCAGCCGACTGGGGGGAGTCGTCAATGAGCAGTTCTTC	CASSRLGGVVNEQFF
-	TRBV7-3	TRBJ2-3	-	TGTGCCAGCAGCTTAGTAAGCGGCAGCACAGATACGCAGTATTTT	CASSLVSGSTDTQYF
many	TRBV20-1	TRBJ1-1	TRBD1	TGCAGTGCTAAACACCGGGACAGGGGTCCTTTCTTT	CSAKHRDRGPFF
many	TRBV10-3	TRBJ2-2	TRBD1	TGTGCCATCAGGGGACAGGGGACGAACACCGGGGAGCTGTTTTTT	CAIRGQGTNTGELFF
-	TRBV5-1	TRBJ2-5	-	TGCGCCAGCAGCTTTTCGGAGACCCAGTACTTC	CASSFSETQYF
many	TRBV2	TRBJ1-6	-	TGTGCCAGCCAGTGGGATAATTCACCCCTCCACTTT	CASQWDNSPLHF
many	TRBV5-1	TRBJ1-1	-	TGCGCCAGCAGCTGGGGAAACACTGAAGCTTTCTTT	CASSWGNTEAFF
many	TRBV6-5	TRBJ2-7	TRBD2	TGTGCCAGCAGGCGGGGGTGGGAGCAGTACTTC	CASRRGWEQYF
many	TRBV7-2	TRBJ2-1	-	TGTGCCAGCAGCTTAAGCTTTGGGGGCCTAAATGAGCAGTTCTTC	CASSLSFGGLNEQFF
many	TRBV7-9	TRBJ1-1	-	TGTGCCGGCAGCGGTAATCGGGACACTGAAGCTTTCTTT	CAGSGNRDTEAFF
few	TRBV2	TRBJ1-5	TRBD1	TGTGCCAGCACGACAGGGCTCAATCAGCCCCAGCATTTT	CASTTGLNQPQHF
-	TRBV18	TRBJ2-2	-	TGTGCCAGCTCACTCTTGGGGCGGGCCAGGAACACCGGGGAGCTGTTTTTT	CASSLLGRARNTGELFF
-	TRBV5-1	TRBJ2-5	-	TGCGCCAGCAGCTTACTGGCCTCGGAGACCCAGTACTTC	CASSLLASETQYF
few	TRBV5-1	TRBJ2-3	-	TGCGCCAGCAGCGACGATAGACGGGCCGCAGATACGCAGTATTTT	CASSDDRRAADTQYF
-	TRBV12-3/TRBV12-4	TRBJ1-4	-	TGTGCCAGCAGAGCGGGCAGGGCGCTTGGGGTTGAAAAACTGTTTTTT	CASRAGRALGVEKLFF
-	TRBV11-2	TRBJ2-2	TRBD1	TGTGCCAGCAGCAGGGAAGGGACAGGAACCGGGGAGCTGTTTTTT	CASSREGTGTGELFF
many	TRBV7-2	TRBJ1-2	-	TGTGCCAGCAGCCCCAATACCCAGGGGCCGGCTTGGGGCTACACCTTC	CASSPNTQGPAWGYTF
-	TRBV5-1	TRBJ2-2	-	TGCGCCAGCAGCTTGTCAGGGATCGGGGAGCTGTTTTTT	CASSLSGIGELFF
-	TRBV4-2	TRBJ1-2	-	TGTGCCAGCAGCCAGACGCGCGCGGGGGGGATAGGTGGCTACACCTTC	CASSQTRAGGIGGYTF
few	TRBV20-1	TRBJ2-1	-	TGCAGTGCTAGATCCGCAAGCTCCTACAATGAGCAGTTCTTC	CSARSASSYNEQFF
many	TRBV18	TRBJ2-3	TRBD1	TGTGCCAGCTCACGTGGACAGGGCCCTCGCCTAGATACGCAGTATTTT	CASSRGQGPRLDTQYF
-	TRBV6-1	TRBJ1-5	TRBD1	TGTGCCAGCAGCGGGTTCCCGGGACAGGGGTTTCAGCCCCAGCATTTT	CASSGFPGQGFQPQHF